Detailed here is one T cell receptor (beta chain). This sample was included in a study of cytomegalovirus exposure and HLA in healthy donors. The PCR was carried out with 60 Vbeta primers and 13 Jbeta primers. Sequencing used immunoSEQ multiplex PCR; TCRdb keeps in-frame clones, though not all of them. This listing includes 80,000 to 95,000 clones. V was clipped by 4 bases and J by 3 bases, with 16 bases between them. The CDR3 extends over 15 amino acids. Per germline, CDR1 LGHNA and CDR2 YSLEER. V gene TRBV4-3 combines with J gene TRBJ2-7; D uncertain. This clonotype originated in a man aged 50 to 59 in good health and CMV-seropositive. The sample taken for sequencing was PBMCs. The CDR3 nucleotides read TGCGCCAGCAGCCCAGATTCGACAATGGGCTACGAGCAGTACTTC. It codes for CASSPDSTMGYEQYF.